The 22 T cell receptor beta chains below come from one sample, sequenced in a study of cytomegalovirus exposure and HLA in healthy donors. Amplification used 60 Vbeta primers and 13 Jbeta primers. TCRdb keeps only in-frame clones here, not all; method: immunoSEQ multiplex PCR. The data contain about 160,000 clones, roughly 80% of them seen just once; the ten biggest clones take up roughly 10%. Sequenced material: PBMCs. All receptors come from a young man in good health and CMV-seropositive.

The V call is TRBV4-1, the J call TRBJ1-4; the match to TRBD1 covers 7 bases. From germline, CDR1 is MGHRA and CDR2 YSYEKL. The CDR3 totals 15 residues. With V trimmed by 1 base and J by 7 bases, 6 bases remained unmatched. This chain's CDR3 is CASSQAEGAVEKLFF. CDR3 DNA sequence: TGCGCCAGCAGCCAAGCGGAGGGGGCAGTTGAAAAACTGTTTTTT.

The V gene is TRBV6-1, the J gene TRBJ2-3; D gene unclear. V was pared by 4 bases and J by 3 bases, with 14 bases between. The CDR3 covers 15 residues. Germline V lookup: CDR1 MNHNS, CDR2 SASEGT. The CDR3 is CASSGSWARTDTQYF. Here the CDR3 DNA reads TGTGCCAGCAGTGGAAGTTGGGCTCGGACAGATACGCAGTATTTT.

The chain has TRBV7-9 and TRBJ2-1, with 12 bases identical to TRBD2. The J segment lost 0 bases and the V segment lost 4 bases, leaving 7 bases of the junction unmatched. The CDR3 is 18 residues long. CDR1 and CDR2 (germline): SEHNR, FQNEAQ (reference sequence). The CDR3 nucleotides are TGTGCCAGCAGCTCCGGGACTAGCGGGTCGAGCTCCTACAATGAGCAGTTCTTC. Protein product: CASSSGTSGSSSYNEQFF.

The chain joins TRBV6-6 to TRBJ1-2; D ambiguous. This CDR3 is 14 amino acids long. With 3 bases removed from V and 2 bases from J, the gap between germline ends came to 10 bases. Looked up from germline, CDR1 is MNHNY and CDR2 is SVGAGI (reference sequence). CDR3 region: CASSYSGSNYGYTF. The CDR3, as DNA: TGTGCCAGCAGTTATTCCGGGAGCAACTATGGCTACACCTTC.

The chain is built from TRBV5-1 and TRBJ2-2; D not resolved. Germline loops: CDR1 SGHRS, CDR2 YFSETQ. Trimming shortened V by 3 bases and J by 0 bases, and 9 bases separated the two germline ends. This CDR3 spans 15 amino acids. DNA of the CDR3: TGCGCCAGCAGCTCTGAGACTTCGAACACCGGGGAGCTGTTTTTT. The encoded protein is CASSSETSNTGELFF. The full variable domain, in which reference TRBV5-1 and TRBJ2-2 provide the parts outside the CDR3, is KAGVTQTPRYLIKTRGQQVTLSCSPISGHRSVSWYQQTPGQGLQFLFEYFSETQRNKGNFPGRFSGRQFSNSRSEMNVSTLELGDSALYLCASSSETSNTGELFFGEGSRLTVL.

This sequence joins TRBV7-2 and TRBJ2-1; 9 bases match TRBD2. Germline CDR1 is SGHTA and CDR2 is FQGNSA. V lost 1 base and J lost 5; bases outside the gene matches: 12. This CDR3 spans 18 amino acids. CDR3 in amino acids: CASSLGSGSGRRNNEQFF. CDR3 sequence (DNA): TGTGCCAGCAGCTTAGGTTCCGGCAGCGGGAGGAGAAACAATGAGCAGTTCTTC.

The gene calls are TRBV29-1 and TRBJ1-2, with TRBD1 as a possible D gene (5 bases). This CDR3 is 13 amino acids long. Trimming took off 4 bases at V and 6 bases at J, with 15 bases between the two ends. CDR1 and CDR2 (germline): SQVTM, ANQGSEA. CDR3 DNA: TGCAGCGTTGCAGTGGGGCGATCGGATGGCTACACCTTC. This encodes CSVAVGRSDGYTF.

V usage is TRBV6-6 and J usage is TRBJ2-2; no clear D. The germline gives CDR1 MNHNY, CDR2 SVGAGI (reference sequence). The CDR3 spans 12 residues. Trimming stripped 0 bases from V and 7 bases from J, with 3 bases between. CDR3: CASSYSYGELFF. CDR3 DNA sequence: TGTGCCAGCAGTTACTCGTACGGGGAGCTGTTTTTT.

This clone was seen a single time. The chain carries TRBV5-5 and TRBJ2-7; tentatively, D is TRBD1 (6 bases). In germline, CDR1 is SGHKS, CDR2 YYEKEE (reference sequence). This CDR3 is 13 amino acids long. V was cut by 6 bases and J by 3 bases, with 13 bases left in between. The CDR3: CASTDRLSYEQYF. The CDR3 bases are TGTGCCAGCACCGACAGGTTAAGCTACGAGCAGTACTTC.

The gene calls are TRBV29-1 and TRBJ1-1; TRBD1 agrees at 7 bases. V was pared by 8 bases and J by 4 bases, with 10 bases of the junction left unmatched. Germline V gives CDR1 SQVTM, CDR2 ANQGSEA. The CDR3 runs to 13 residues. CDR3 nucleotides: TGCAGCTGCCAAGGGGGCTTGAGCACTGAAGCTTTCTTT. Translating it yields CSCQGGLSTEAFF.

The gene calls are TRBV5-4 and TRBJ1-3; TRBD1 is a possible D gene (5 bases). The CDR3 consists of 16 residues. The germline V and J ends were trimmed by 0 bases and 0 bases, with 10 bases remaining between them. The germline V gene has CDR1 SGHNT and CDR2 YYREEE (reference sequence). The CDR3 DNA reads TGTGCCAGCAGCTTGGAGGGGCCCGGCTCTGGAAACACCATATATTTT. This codes for CASSLEGPGSGNTIYF.

V and J are TRBV7-9 and TRBJ2-5, with a tentative D call TRBD1 (6 bases). V shed 6 bases and J shed 1 base, with 15 bases lying between them. The CDR3 covers 15 residues. Germline loops: CDR1 SEHNR, CDR2 FQNEAQ (reference sequence). The CDR3 nucleotides are TGTGCCAGCAGACACAAGGGGGATCCCCAAGAGACCCAGTACTTC. The encoded protein is CASRHKGDPQETQYF.

V is TRBV10-2 and J is TRBJ2-7; tentatively, D is TRBD1 (6 bases). The V gene's germline CDR1 is WSHSY and CDR2 SAAADI. This CDR3 is 14 amino acids long. Trimming stripped 8 bases from V and 0 bases from J, with 14 bases between. The CDR3 reads CASSTGFSSYEQYF. The CDR3 coding sequence is TGCGCCAGCTCTACAGGGTTCAGCTCCTACGAGCAGTACTTC.

The chain is built from TRBV5-4 and TRBJ1-5; 9 bases agree with TRBD1. The CDR3 contains 14 residues. Looked up from germline, CDR1 is SGHNT and CDR2 is YYREEE (reference sequence). Unmatched junction bases numbered 3, after V lost 4 bases and J lost 4 bases. The CDR3 DNA follows: TGTGCCAGCAGCAAGGACAGGGGAAATCAGCCCCAGCATTTT. It encodes CASSKDRGNQPQHF.

This clone has only a few counts. CDR3 in amino acids: CASSQNYGTGVNEKLFF. The CDR3 coding sequence is TGTGCCAGCAGCCAAAACTATGGGACAGGGGTTAATGAAAAACTGTTTTTT. V gene TRBV7-6 combines with J gene TRBJ1-4; 10 bases fit TRBD1. This CDR3 spans 17 amino acids. Trimming removed 5 bases from V and 4 bases from J; junction bases left unmatched: 10. Germline V gene sequence: CDR1 SGHVS, CDR2 FNYEAQ. The variable domain in full, completed from reference TRBV7-6 and TRBJ1-4, reads GAGVSQSPRYKVTKRGQDVALRCDPISGHVSLYWYRQALGQGPEFLTYFNYEAQQDKSGLPNDRFSAERPEGSISTLTIQRTEQRDSAMYRCASSQNYGTGVNEKLFFGSGTQLSVL.

The chain has TRBV27 and TRBJ2-5; 7 nucleotides align to TRBD2. The germline V gene has CDR1 MNHEY and CDR2 SMNVEV (reference sequence). The J segment lost 11 bases and the V segment lost 2 bases, leaving 11 bases of the junction unmatched. The CDR3 spans 14 residues. The CDR3 DNA reads as TGTGCCAGCAGTTTAGATCAGGGAACGCGGGAGCAGTACTTC. As protein: CASSLDQGTREQYF.

V usage is TRBV5-1 and J usage is TRBJ2-3; D is possibly TRBD2 (6 bases). The CDR3 covers 16 residues. CDR1 is SGHRS, CDR2 YFSETQ, per germline. The V end lost 4 bases, the J end lost 7 bases, and 22 bases lay between the germline ends. The CDR3 region is CASSATLVGGTNTQYF. CDR3 in DNA: TGCGCCAGCAGCGCCACACTAGTGGGGGGAACAAATACGCAGTATTTT.

V gene TRBV6-6 combines with J gene TRBJ1-2, with a weak D call TRBD1 (5 bases). Germline V gene lookup returns CDR1 MNHNY and CDR2 SVGAGI (reference sequence). The CDR3 is 14 amino acids. The germline V and J ends were trimmed by 2 bases and 4 bases, with 11 bases remaining between them. Here the CDR3 DNA reads TGTGCCAGCAGTTACGGGGACTCCAGCTATGGCTACACCTTC. As protein: CASSYGDSSYGYTF.

The rearrangement links TRBV16 to TRBJ1-2; maybe TRBD1 (6 bases). The CDR3 length is 14 residues. The V end lost 2 bases, the J end lost 7 bases, and 14 bases lay between the germline ends. Germline V gene data show CDR1 as KGHSY and CDR2 as FQNENV. CDR3 amino acids: CASSQASGGGGYTF. Written as DNA, the CDR3 is TGTGCCAGCAGCCAAGCGTCGGGGGGCGGTGGCTACACCTTC.

The chain joins TRBV10-2 to TRBJ1-1, with D unclear. V lost 3 bases and J 1 base, leaving 12 bases between the germline ends. Germline V gene sequence: CDR1 WSHSY, CDR2 SAAADI. The CDR3 is made up of 15 amino acids. The CDR3 coding sequence is TGCGCCAGCAGTGACCCCGACGGGGAGAACACTGAAGCTTTCTTT. Its protein is CASSDPDGENTEAFF.

The chain has TRBV21-1 and TRBJ2-5; the DNA was not used to check the table's D call, TRBD2. TRBV21-1 is noted as a pseudogene. The CDR3 runs 16 residues. For the CDR3, the DNA is TGTGCCAGCAGGGTGGTCGGGCGGGAGTGGCAAGAGACCCAGTACTTC. This encodes CASRVVGREWQETQYF.

This clone was observed once. This chain connects TRBV5-1 to TRBJ1-1; tentatively, D is TRBD1 (5 bases). The germline V gene has CDR1 SGHRS and CDR2 YFSETQ. V was pared by 3 bases and J by 0 bases, with 21 bases between. The CDR3 loop spans 18 amino acids. DNA for the CDR3: TGCGCCAGCAGCTCACTTGGGGGGACCGATCCTATGAACACTGAAGCTTTCTTT. Translation gives CASSSLGGTDPMNTEAFF.